This T cell receptor beta chain was identified in a study of OX40 agonist ivuxolimab in advanced cancers. Study-wide background: Patients in the trial were receiving intravenous ivuxolimab every 2 weeks, at doses of 0.01 to 10 mg/kg. General study points: Dose levels from 0.1 to 3.0 mg/kg saw CD4+ and CD8+ blood T cells expand clonally by week 6. CD8+ T cells averaged more expanded clones than CD4+.

Of note for this clone: The target antigen is unknown.

Deletions cut 5 bases from V and 5 bases from J, with 15 bases between. The CDR3 totals 15 residues. Germline loops: CDR1 SEHNR, CDR2 FQNEAQ (reference sequence). Here immunoSEQ multiplex PCR was the method, and the copy in TCRdb shows in-frame clones only, minus some. This table has over 40,000 clones, 80% appearing once. This rearrangement joins TRBV7-9 to TRBJ1-4; possibly TRBD1 for D (5 bases). The sample here was CD4+ or CD8+ T cells sorted from blood, taken in a trial of the OX40 agonist ivuxolimab. The source of this sequence is an adult with an advanced solid tumor such as melanoma, head and neck, liver or kidney cancer. The CDR3: CASSPQGGENEKLFF. The CDR3 coding sequence is TGTGCCAGCAGCCCTCAGGGAGGTGAGAATGAAAAACTGTTTTTT.